This T cell receptor beta chain was sequenced for a study of T cell responses to AZD1222 COVID-19 vaccine. Data came from immunoSEQ multiplex PCR; TCRdb stores just in-frame clones and leaves some out. Among some 80,000 clones, about nine tenths were seen once, and the ten largest hold about 3%. With 0 bases removed from V and 6 bases from J, the gap between germline ends came to 9 bases. This CDR3 spans 13 amino acids. CDR1 is LNHNV, CDR2 YYDKDF, per germline (reference sequence). Study-level points and caveats: Most donors were white British, females outnumbered males, and clonal diversity was possibly underestimated. Only after the peak T cell response were repertoires sampled.

This clone has just a few counts. The antigen remains undetermined. The source material was peripheral blood, sampled 28 days after the second AZD1222 dose. The TCR was taken from an adult who received the AZD1222 COVID-19 vaccine. This chain links TRBV15 with TRBJ2-7; possibly TRBD2 for D (5 bases). The CDR3 sequence is CATSRDRAAEQYF. The CDR3 region has the DNA TGTGCCACCAGCAGAGACAGAGCGGCCGAGCAGTACTTC.